What follows are 31 T cell receptor beta chains derived from one specimen sequenced in a study of blood T cell repertoires in COVID-19. Clones were read by immunoSEQ multiplex PCR, and TCRdb kept only the in-frame ones, dropping some. The repertoire consists of 200,000 to 250,000 clones, with about 79% occurring once and the leading ten covering 3% to 3.5%. Sequencing was performed on PBMCs or T cells enriched from blood (not recorded which). The receptors were sampled from a woman aged 55 to 70 who had recovered from COVID-19.

The rearrangement joins TRBV6-5 to TRBJ1-2; 7 bases line up with TRBD1. The CDR3 is made up of 14 amino acids. Looked up from germline, CDR1 is MNHEY and CDR2 is SVGAGI. J lost 2 bases, V lost 6 bases, and 6 bases had no gene match. The CDR3 region has the DNA TGTGCCAGCAGCCGGGACAGTCCGAACTATGGCTACACCTTC. It translates to CASSRDSPNYGYTF.

V usage is TRBV19 and J usage is TRBJ2-5; D is perhaps TRBD2 (6 bases). CDR3 length: 15 amino acids. CDR1 is LNHDA and CDR2 is SQIVND in the germline V gene (reference sequence). V was pared by 3 bases and J by 3 bases, with 14 bases between. CDR3 residues: CASSMKRGYEETQYF. The CDR3 DNA reads as TGTGCCAGTAGTATGAAACGGGGGTACGAAGAGACCCAGTACTTC.

The sample holds one count of this clone. The V gene is TRBV19, the J gene TRBJ2-7, with D possibly TRBD1 on 7 matching bases. This CDR3 comprises 15 residues. The V gene's germline CDR1 is LNHDA and CDR2 SQIVND (reference sequence). Trimming took 7 bases from V and 1 from J, leaving 17 bases between them. The CDR3 DNA reads as TGTGCCAGTACGCGGGCAGGGGGGAGTTCCTACGAGCAGTACTTC. This encodes CASTRAGGSSYEQYF.

CDR3 loop: CASRDTLNSPLHF. CDR3 sequence (DNA): TGTGCCAGCAGAGACACCCTGAATTCACCCCTCCACTTT. The genes are TRBV27 and TRBJ1-6; D unresolved. The germline CDR1 and CDR2 sequences are MNHEY and SMNVEV (reference sequence). V lost 6 bases, J lost 7 bases, and 10 bases lay in between. The CDR3 spans 13 residues.

The chain couples TRBV7-2 to TRBJ2-5; the D gene is possibly TRBD2 (5 bases). Germline-derived CDR1 and CDR2 are SGHTA and FQGNSA. Trimming cost V 5 bases and J 3 bases, with 13 bases left between them. The CDR3 is 14 amino acids. The CDR3 nucleotides are TGTGCCAGCAGCCTATTCTCGGGGAAAGAGACCCAGTACTTC. Translating it yields CASSLFSGKETQYF.

The chain is built from TRBV11-3 and TRBJ2-7, with unresolved D. Trimming pared 3 bases from V and 7 bases from J, leaving 13 bases between. This CDR3 spans 13 amino acids. Germline CDR1 and CDR2: SGHNT and YENEEA. CDR3 nucleotide sequence: TGTGCCAGCAGCTTTCTGCCTGACACAGAGCAGTACTTC. As protein: CASSFLPDTEQYF.

V gene TRBV5-4 combines with J gene TRBJ2-3, with D unclear. CDR3 length: 15 amino acids. The V end lost 4 bases, the J end lost 1 base, and 13 bases lay between the germline ends. CDR1 and CDR2 (germline): SGHNT, YYREEE (reference sequence). CDR3 nucleotides: TGTGCCAGCAGCAATGTCGTTCCTCGCACAGATACGCAGTATTTT. It translates to CASSNVVPRTDTQYF. Full variable domain (remainder filled in from reference TRBV5-4 and TRBJ2-3): ETGVTQSPTHLIKTRGQQVTLRCSSQSGHNTVSWYQQALGQGPQFIFQYYREEENGRGNFPPRFSGLQFPNYSSELNVNALELDDSALYLCASSNVVPRTDTQYFGPGTRLTVL.

The CDR3 DNA sequence: TGTGCCAGCAGCTTATATTCGGACACTGAAGCTTTCTTT. As protein: CASSLYSDTEAFF. The chain couples TRBV7-9 to TRBJ1-1, with unresolved D. CDR1 is SEHNR, CDR2 FQNEAQ, per germline (reference sequence). The length of the CDR3 is 13 residues. V lost 2 bases and J lost 3, with 7 bases in between.

The chain carries TRBV19 and TRBJ1-4; maybe TRBD1 (6 bases). V shed 6 bases and J shed 5 bases, with 16 bases lying between them. The CDR3 sequence is 15 residues long. Germline CDR1 and CDR2: LNHDA and SQIVND (reference sequence). This chain's CDR3 is CASREPGHLNEKLFF. CDR3 bases: TGTGCCAGTAGGGAGCCGGGACACCTGAATGAAAAACTGTTTTTT.

The chain uses TRBV10-3 and TRBJ2-1; D might be TRBD1 (6 bases). Germline V gene lookup returns CDR1 ENHRY and CDR2 SYGVKD. Trimming stripped 10 bases from V and 6 bases from J, with 13 bases between. CDR3 length: 12 residues. CDR3 protein: CATRQDTNEQFF. For the CDR3, the DNA is TGTGCCACCCGACAGGATACCAATGAGCAGTTCTTC.

The rearrangement joins TRBV4-2 to TRBJ1-1, with no clear D. Trimming stripped 1 base from V and 0 bases from J, with 6 bases between. CDR1 is LGHNA, CDR2 YNFKEQ, per germline. This CDR3 is built from 14 residues. The CDR3 is CASSQVSVNTEAFF. The CDR3 nucleotides are TGTGCCAGCAGCCAAGTTTCGGTGAACACTGAAGCTTTCTTT.

The rearrangement links TRBV27 to TRBJ2-2, with TRBD1 matching 9 bases. V gave up 6 bases and J gave up 4 bases; unmatched junction bases: 9. Germline V gene lookup returns CDR1 MNHEY and CDR2 SMNVEV (reference sequence). The CDR3 loop spans 16 amino acids. CDR3 coding DNA: TGTGCCAGCAGACCTATCAACAGGGGGCTCACCGGGGAGCTGTTTTTT. The encoded protein is CASRPINRGLTGELFF.

The V call is TRBV10-3, the J call TRBJ1-3; 9 bases are shared with TRBD1. This CDR3 comprises 14 residues. CDR1 and CDR2 from the germline V gene are ENHRY and SYGVKD. The trim removed 10 bases at V and 1 base at J, leaving 5 bases unmatched. The CDR3 spells CATWDRDSGNTIYF. DNA of the CDR3: TGTGCCACCTGGGACAGGGATTCTGGAAACACCATATATTTT.

The chain carries TRBV7-2 and TRBJ1-5; 7 bases agree with TRBD1. There are 16 residues in the CDR3. CDR1 is SGHTA and CDR2 is FQGNSA in the germline V gene. The junction had 6 bases not matched to a gene; V was cut back by 1 base and J by 3 bases. The CDR3 loop is CASSLELQGTNQPQHF. Here the CDR3 DNA reads TGTGCCAGCAGCTTAGAGTTACAGGGGACCAATCAGCCCCAGCATTTT.

The chain joins TRBV20-1 to TRBJ1-4, with TRBD1 matching over 7 bases. Trimming cost V 6 bases and J 11 bases; bases outside gene matches: 6. CDR1 and CDR2 (germline): DFQATT, SNEGSKA (reference sequence). This CDR3 spans 11 amino acids. CDR3 sequence (DNA): TGCAGTGCCGATGCCAGGGGGAAACTGTTTTTT. Translating it yields CSADARGKLFF.

In the case of this clone: At one of its ends the junction is not consistent with the germline gene, which may arise from a read error. The chain recombines TRBV11-2 with TRBJ2-2; 7 nucleotides agree with TRBD2. Germline CDR1 reads SGHAT; CDR2 reads FQNNGV. The CDR3 is made up of 12 amino acids. DNA of the CDR3: TGTGCCAGCAGTTTAGCGGGTTGGGAGCTGTTTTTT. It codes for CASSLAGWELFF.

The chain employs TRBV19 and TRBJ2-1; 12 bases are shared with TRBD2. The V segment lost 5 bases and the J segment 6 bases; nucleotides outside the gene matches: 11. Germline assignment: CDR1 LNHDA and CDR2 SQIVND (reference sequence). The CDR3 spans 17 residues. CDR3 nucleotides: TGTGCCAGTAGTGCCCAATCGACTAGCGGGAGAACCAATGAGCAGTTCTTC. Amino acids: CASSAQSTSGRTNEQFF.

This clone was seen once. In DNA form, the CDR3 reads TGTGCCAGCAGCCATGGATCCCAGGATGAGCAGTTCTTC. Translated: CASSHGSQDEQFF. The chain couples TRBV4-2 to TRBJ2-1, with unresolved D. The CDR3 runs to 13 residues. With 3 bases removed from V and 8 bases from J, the gap between germline ends came to 11 bases. Germline assignment: CDR1 LGHNA and CDR2 YNFKEQ.

V and J are TRBV6-4 and TRBJ2-3, with TRBD1 matching 8 bases. The CDR3 runs to 14 residues. After removal of 6 bases from V and 2 bases from J, the junction contained 4 bases not matched to a gene. Per the germline V gene, CDR1 is MRHNA and CDR2 is SNTAGT. The CDR3 is CASSQGADTDTQYF. CDR3 sequence (DNA): TGTGCCAGCAGCCAGGGGGCAGACACAGATACGCAGTATTTT.

The chain couples TRBV29-1 to TRBJ1-2; maybe TRBD1 (6 bases). Germline V lookup: CDR1 SQVTM, CDR2 ANQGSEA. Deletions cut 5 bases from V and 2 bases from J, with 9 bases between. This CDR3 is built from 12 residues. As DNA, the CDR3 is TGCAGCGTTTCGGGGGGCAACTATGGCTACACCTTC. Its protein product is CSVSGGNYGYTF.

The V gene is TRBV6-5, the J gene TRBJ1-6, with no clear D. Germline loops: CDR1 MNHEY, CDR2 SVGAGI. Trimming shortened V by 4 bases and J by 0 bases, and 7 bases separated the two germline ends. CDR3 size: 15 residues. DNA for the CDR3: TGTGCCAGCAGTTTTGTCAACTCCTATAATTCACCCCTCCACTTT. Protein sequence: CASSFVNSYNSPLHF.

This clone was detected many times. This chain uses TRBV19 with TRBJ2-2; D is possibly TRBD1 (6 bases). Per germline, CDR1 LNHDA and CDR2 SQIVND (reference sequence). The CDR3 loop spans 14 amino acids. V was cut by 6 bases and J by 4 bases, with 12 bases left in between. The chain's CDR3 is CASRQGTVTGELFF. For the CDR3, the DNA is TGTGCCAGTAGGCAGGGGACCGTCACCGGGGAGCTGTTTTTT. The variable domain in full, with the rest retrieved from reference TRBV19 and TRBJ2-2, is DGGITQSPKYLFRKEGQNVTLSCEQNLNHDAMYWYRQDPGQGLRLIYYSQIVNDFQKGDIAEGYSVSREKKESFPLTVTSAQKNPTAFYLCASRQGTVTGELFFGEGSRLTVL.

This chain connects TRBV14 to TRBJ2-1, with D perhaps TRBD2 (5 bases). V was cut by 4 bases and J by 0 bases, with 10 bases left in between. CDR1 and CDR2 (germline): SGHDN, FVKESK. This CDR3 spans 15 amino acids. CDR3 nucleotide sequence: TGTGCCAGCAGCCCTCGGGATTTCTCCTACAATGAGCAGTTCTTC. Its translation is CASSPRDFSYNEQFF.

This chain links TRBV6-5 with TRBJ1-1; D is perhaps TRBD1 (6 bases). Germline lookup yields CDR1 MNHEY and CDR2 SVGAGI. Between the trimmed V and J ends, which lost 2 bases and 4 bases, there was a span of 8 bases. The CDR3 is 13 residues long. Written as DNA, the CDR3 is TGTGCCAGCAGTTACCAGGGGCTCACTGAAGCTTTCTTT. Protein: CASSYQGLTEAFF.

The chain links TRBV6-6 to TRBJ1-2; D perhaps matches TRBD1 (5 bases). Germline V gene sequence: CDR1 MNHNY, CDR2 SVGAGI (reference sequence). V was shortened by 6 bases and J by 8 bases, with 13 bases between the two germline ends. The CDR3 is 12 amino acids. The chain's CDR3 is CASRWGGEGYTF. The DNA of the CDR3 is TGTGCCAGCAGGTGGGGGGGGGAAGGCTACACCTTC.

The V call is TRBV6-5, the J call TRBJ1-1, with TRBD1 as a possible D gene (5 bases). The length of the CDR3 is 16 residues. Germline CDR1 is MNHEY and CDR2 is SVGAGI. The ends were cut back, 3 bases at V and 1 base at J, with 15 bases in the middle. CDR3 sequence (DNA): TGTGCCAGCAGTTATTCAGGGTTTTCGGGGAACACTGAAGCTTTCTTT. It translates to CASSYSGFSGNTEAFF.

The chain recombines TRBV7-9 with TRBJ2-7; possible D gene TRBD1, 6 bases. The germline gives CDR1 SEHNR, CDR2 FQNEAQ (reference sequence). Deletions cut 1 base from V and 3 bases from J, with 10 bases between. The CDR3 is 14 residues long. The CDR3 loop is CASSLEQGSYEQYF. The DNA of the CDR3 is TGTGCCAGCAGCTTAGAACAGGGAAGCTACGAGCAGTACTTC.

This rearrangement joins TRBV12-3 or TRBV12-4 to TRBJ1-3; D is undetermined. The CDR3 runs 12 residues. The germline V and J ends were trimmed by 5 bases and 6 bases, with 8 bases remaining between them. CDR3 protein: CASSRLLNTIYF. In DNA, the CDR3 is TGTGCCAGCAGTCGTCTCCTAAACACCATATATTTT.

The genes are TRBV20-1 and TRBJ1-2; weak D call: TRBD1 (5 bases). The CDR3 spans 11 residues. The germline V gene has CDR1 DFQATT and CDR2 SNEGSKA (reference sequence). Trimming took 5 bases from V and 7 from J, leaving 11 bases between them. The CDR3 DNA reads TGCAGTGCTGTTGACGGGGGTGGCTACACCTTC. This translates into CSAVDGGGYTF.

This chain connects TRBV6-5 to TRBJ1-5, with a possible D match to TRBD1 (5 bases). Germline V lookup: CDR1 MNHEY, CDR2 SVGAGI. Trimming cost V 6 bases and J 4 bases, with 13 bases left between them. This CDR3 has 14 amino acids. CDR3 region: CASRITGTNQPQHF. Written as DNA, the CDR3 is TGTGCCAGCAGGATAACAGGAACAAATCAGCCCCAGCATTTT.

The CDR3 reads CASSLGGISYGYTF. In DNA, the CDR3 is TGTGCCAGCAGCTTAGGGGGCATAAGCTATGGCTACACCTTC. The chain recombines TRBV7-3 with TRBJ1-2; D may be TRBD1 (6 bases). CDR3 length equals 14 residues. V shed 2 bases and J shed 4 bases, with 11 bases lying between them. Germline CDR1 is SGHTA and CDR2 is FQGTGA. Based on the CDR3 plus reference TRBV7-3 and TRBJ1-2, the full variable domain is GAGVSQTPSNKVTEKGKYVELRCDPISGHTALYWYRQSLGQGPEFLIYFQGTGAADDSGLPNDRFFAVRPEGSVSTLKIQRTERGDSAVYLCASSLGGISYGYTFGSGTRLTVV.